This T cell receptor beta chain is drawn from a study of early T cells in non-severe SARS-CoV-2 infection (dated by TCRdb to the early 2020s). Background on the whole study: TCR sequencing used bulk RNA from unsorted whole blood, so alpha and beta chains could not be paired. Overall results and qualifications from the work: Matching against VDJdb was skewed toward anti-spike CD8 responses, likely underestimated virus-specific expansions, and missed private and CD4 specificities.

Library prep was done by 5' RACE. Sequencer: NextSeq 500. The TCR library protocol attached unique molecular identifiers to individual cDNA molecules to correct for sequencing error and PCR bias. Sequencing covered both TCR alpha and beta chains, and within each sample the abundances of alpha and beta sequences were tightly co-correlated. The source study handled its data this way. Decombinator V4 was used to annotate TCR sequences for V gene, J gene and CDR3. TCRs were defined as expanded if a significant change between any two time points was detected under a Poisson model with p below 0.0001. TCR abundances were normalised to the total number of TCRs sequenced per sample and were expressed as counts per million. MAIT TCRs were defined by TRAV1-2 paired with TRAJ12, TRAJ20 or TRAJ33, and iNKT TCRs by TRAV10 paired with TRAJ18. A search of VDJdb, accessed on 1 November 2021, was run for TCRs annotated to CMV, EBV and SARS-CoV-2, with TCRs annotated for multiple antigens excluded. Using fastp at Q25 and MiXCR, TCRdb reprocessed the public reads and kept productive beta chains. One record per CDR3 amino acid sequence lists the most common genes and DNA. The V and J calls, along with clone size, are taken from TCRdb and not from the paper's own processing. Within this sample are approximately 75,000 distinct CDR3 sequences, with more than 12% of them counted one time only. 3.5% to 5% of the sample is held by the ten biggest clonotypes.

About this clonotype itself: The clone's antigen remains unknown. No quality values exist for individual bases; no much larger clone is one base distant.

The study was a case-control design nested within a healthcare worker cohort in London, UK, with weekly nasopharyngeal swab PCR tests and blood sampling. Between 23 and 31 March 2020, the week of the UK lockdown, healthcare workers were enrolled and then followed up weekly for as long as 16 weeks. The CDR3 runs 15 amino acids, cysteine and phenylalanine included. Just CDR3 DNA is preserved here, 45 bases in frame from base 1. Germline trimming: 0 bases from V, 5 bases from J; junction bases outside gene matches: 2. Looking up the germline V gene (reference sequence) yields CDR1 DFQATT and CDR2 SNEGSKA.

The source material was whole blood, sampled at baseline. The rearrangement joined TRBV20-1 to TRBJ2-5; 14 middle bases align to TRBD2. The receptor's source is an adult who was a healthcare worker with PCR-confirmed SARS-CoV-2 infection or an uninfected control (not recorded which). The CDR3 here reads CSARDRLAGGETQYF. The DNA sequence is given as TGCAGTGCTAGAGATCGACTAGCGGGAGGGGAGACCCAGTACTTC.